This T cell receptor beta chain was sequenced during a study of cytomegalovirus exposure and HLA in healthy donors. Whole-study findings and limits: Immune exposure data for these donors was limited to CMV serostatus. Later analysis identified a missense DCLRE1C variant that was linked to TCR beta V- and J-gene trimming. The authors listed some 160 TCR beta chains as cytomegalovirus-associated.

As concerns this clone: No antigen is known for it.

Trimming removed 6 bases from V and 5 bases from J, with 13 bases in between. The CDR3 has 13 residues. Germline V gene sequence: CDR1 SGHTA, CDR2 FQGNSA. Primers: 60 Vbeta forward and 13 Jbeta reverse. The table came from immunoSEQ multiplex PCR; TCRdb's copy has only in-frame clones and leaves some out. The table has approximately 200,000 clones, roughly 85% seen once; the top ten hold approximately 2.4%. The source is a woman aged 50 to 65 in good health and CMV-seronegative. Material: PBMCs. The V and J genes are TRBV7-2 and TRBJ2-5; D is unclear. This CDR3 is CASSPSRLETQYF. CDR3 nucleotide sequence: TGTGCCAGCAGTCCAAGTCGACTCGAGACCCAGTACTTC.